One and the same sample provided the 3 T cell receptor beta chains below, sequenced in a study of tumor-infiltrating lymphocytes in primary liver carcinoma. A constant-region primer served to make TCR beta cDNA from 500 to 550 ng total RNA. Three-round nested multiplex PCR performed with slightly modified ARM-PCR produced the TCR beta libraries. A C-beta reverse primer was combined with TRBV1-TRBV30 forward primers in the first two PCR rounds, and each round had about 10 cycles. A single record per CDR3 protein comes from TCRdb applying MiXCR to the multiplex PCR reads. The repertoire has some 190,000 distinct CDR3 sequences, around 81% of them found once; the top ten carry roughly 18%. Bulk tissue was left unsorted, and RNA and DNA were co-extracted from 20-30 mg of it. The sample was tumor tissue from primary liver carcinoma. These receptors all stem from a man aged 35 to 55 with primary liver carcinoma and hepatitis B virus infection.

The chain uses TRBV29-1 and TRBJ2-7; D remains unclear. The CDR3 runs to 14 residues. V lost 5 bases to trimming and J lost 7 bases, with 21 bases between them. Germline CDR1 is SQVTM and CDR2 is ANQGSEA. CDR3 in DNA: TGCAGCGTTTGGATGGCTCAAACGTCCCATGAGCAGTACTTC. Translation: CSVWMAQTSHEQYF.

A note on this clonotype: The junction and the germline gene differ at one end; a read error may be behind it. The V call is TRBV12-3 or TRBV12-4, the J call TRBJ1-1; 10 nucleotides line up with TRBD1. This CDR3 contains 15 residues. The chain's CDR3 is CASSRPGQGNTESFF. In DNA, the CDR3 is TGTGCTAGCAGTAGACCGGGACAGGGGAACACTGAATCTTTCTTT.

The CDR3 nucleotides read TGTGCCAGCAGCTTAGACAGGGCAGGTAATGAGCAGTTCTTC. Its translation is CASSLDRAGNEQFF. The genes are TRBV7-3 and TRBJ2-1; 7 nucleotides match TRBD1. The CDR3 is 14 residues long. The germline CDR1 and CDR2 sequences are SGHTA and FQGTGA. With 2 bases clipped from V and 7 bases from J, the junction kept 5 bases outside the gene matches.